This T cell receptor (beta chain) is from a study of human T cells and chemical hapten exposure. The sample holds many counts of this clonotype. Its antigen is still unknown. Study-level points and caveats: TCRs exceeding a frequency of 1 in 1000 stayed unchanged under DPC sensitization. There were significantly more large CDR3 similarity clusters among expanded TCRs than among controls.

The library labeled individual cDNA molecules by adding unique molecular identifiers to them. TCRdb ran MiXCR on the RACE reads and lists one entry per CDR3 protein. The data show tens of thousands of distinct CDR3 sequences, approximately 11% seen once. Time point indicated: patch test 2, 6 weeks after DPC sensitization. Treatment given: therapeutic diphenylcyclopropenone sensitization with weekly scalp DPC. Sequencing started from total RNA isolated from unfractionated whole blood. Sequencing was performed on whole blood, taken in connection with sensitization to the hapten diphenylcyclopropenone (DPC). This sequence originates from a man aged 35-49 years with alopecia areata. Some clones in this sample may be carry-over from other donors' samples.

CDR3 sequence (DNA): TGTGCCAGCAGCTTCAACGGGAACACCGGGGAGCTGTTTTTT. Its translation: CASSFNGNTGELFF. The genes are TRBV7-8 and TRBJ2-2; no definite D call. The germline gives CDR1 SGHVS, CDR2 FQNEAQ. Trimming left V 3 bases short and J 1 base short, with 6 bases between. This CDR3 has 14 residues. The whole variable domain, filled in from reference TRBV7-8 and TRBJ2-2, reads GAGVSQSPRYKVAKRGQDVALRCDPISGHVSLFWYQQALGQGPEFLTYFQNEAQLDKSGLPSDRFFAERPEGSVSTLKIQRTQQEDSAVYLCASSFNGNTGELFFGEGSRLTVL.